What follows is one T cell receptor (beta chain) and its context. The data derive from a study of shared clonotypes between healthy human individuals. Across the study: A couple of female and three male donors aged 18 to 49 were enrolled. A donor's plate count was three for CD4 naive and three for CD4 memory; CD8 naive had two and CD8 memory one.

Over several immunoSEQ plates, each subset's genomic DNA was distributed in even portions. Some clones are missing from TCRdb's copy, which holds only in-frame ones; the method was immunoSEQ multiplex PCR. The sample holds approximately 2.1 million clones, just over 90% seen once. The V end was cut by 0 bases, the J end by 8 bases, with 17 bases between. The germline V gene encodes CDR1 SGHRS and CDR2 YFSETQ. CDR3 length equals 15 residues. Into CD45RA+ naive and CD45RA-negative memory subsets, the CD4+ cells were split. Sequencing was carried out using naive CD4+ T cells from PBMCs. Specified subset: CD45RA+ positively selected. The source of this sequence is a man aged 18 to 29 in good health. Some clones in this sample may be carry-over from other donors' samples. The V and J genes are TRBV5-1 and TRBJ1-2; perhaps TRBD1 as D (5 bases). CDR3 DNA sequence: TGCGCCAGCAGCTTGGTCGTCCGACGGGGGGTGGGCTACACCTTC. Amino acids: CASSLVVRRGVGYTF.